Listed below are T cell receptor beta chains from one sample, sequenced in a study of cytomegalovirus exposure and HLA in healthy donors. Profiled with immunoSEQ multiplex PCR; TCRdb holds only in-frame clones, not every one. The repertoire holds tens of thousands of clones, with about 87% as singletons. The sequenced sample consisted of PBMCs. These receptors came from a man aged 18 to 29 in good health and CMV-seronegative. Each CDR3 is given without its conserved first and last residue. Clone size is given for some rows only: seen once, a few or many times, or a class if the clone is expanded.

clone size	V gene	CDR3 protein
NA	TRBV19	ASKDRGDTGELF
NA	TRBV18	ASSRDRVNTEAF
NA	TRBV4-2	ASSQEILAGDYEQY
NA	TRBV27	ASSPWDRFGELF
NA	TRBV6-4	ASSDQREGPYNEQF
once	TRBV6-6	ASSPPRQSNQPQH
NA	TRBV7-2	ASSLAHLPGSDTQY
NA	TRBV6-5	ASRHNDKWDRTF
once	TRBV6-1	ASSENLGGEQF
NA	TRBV5-4	ASSLRTGITGELF
NA	TRBV5-6	ASSLGQLAPYEQY
NA	TRBV10-3	AISATSGKPYEQY
NA	TRBV7-9	ASSSTYEQY
NA	TRBV7-2	ASSSGEGSYNEQF
NA	TRBV27	ASSLYRVADTQY
NA	TRBV27	ASSLSSGYREKLF
NA	TRBV7-9	ASSTSARGYQETQY
NA	TRBV6-1	ASQVGGTEAF
NA	TRBV7-9	SSSLGGGRSYGTEAF
few	TRBV4-2	ASSPGRAEDTQY
few	TRBV5-1	ASSDDRPDAEAF
NA	TRBV2	ASRGQGSQPQH
NA	TRBV29-1	SGGRGLTSGKTGELF
NA	TRBV4-2	ASSQVGTSGSINKY
NA	TRBV5-1	ASSLVGRPELF
few	TRBV27	ATSRDRPNSPLH
NA	TRBV25-1	ASTTNPQIYGYT
NA	TRBV7-2	ASRTGQGRLFSGANVLT
NA	TRBV5-4	ASSSQAGAGGRETQY
NA	TRBV11-2	ASRPITGGNEKLF
NA	TRBV15	ATSRVIFGREGLNEQF
NA	TRBV28	ASSRFGGTFNTEAF
NA	TRBV6-1	ASTRIEQRDSPLH